The 12 T cell receptor beta chains below come from one sample, sequenced in a study of T cell responses to AZD1222 COVID-19 vaccine. The table came from immunoSEQ multiplex PCR; TCRdb's copy has only in-frame clones and leaves some out. Of about 66,000 clones in the sample, approximately 90% were seen once. The specimen comprised peripheral blood, sampled 28 days after the second dose of the MenACWY control vaccine. The receptors were gathered from an adult who received the MenACWY meningococcal vaccine as a control.

V usage is TRBV28 and J usage is TRBJ2-1; TRBD2 matches at 10 bases. Germline V gene sequence: CDR1 MDHEN, CDR2 SYDVKM. The J segment lost 9 bases and the V segment lost 6 bases, leaving 11 bases of the junction unmatched. The CDR3 is 15 residues long. The CDR3, as DNA: TGTGCCAGCAGCGAATTCGGTCTAGCGGGAGCTGAGCAGTTCTTC. Its protein product is CASSEFGLAGAEQFF.

V is TRBV9 and J is TRBJ2-5, with 7 positions matching TRBD2. Germline CDR1 and CDR2: SGDLS and YYNGEE. This CDR3 spans 15 amino acids. V shed 0 bases, J shed 2 bases, and the junction held 4 bases outside the gene matches. CDR3 bases: TGTGCCAGCAGCGTAGGGCCCGGGGGGCAAGAGACCCAGTACTTC. Translated, it gives CASSVGPGGQETQYF. Full variable domain (outside the CDR3, taken from reference TRBV9 and TRBJ2-5): DSGVTQTPKHLITATGQRVTLRCSPRSGDLSVYWYQQSLDQGLQFLIQYYNGEERAKGNILERFSAQQFPDLHSELNLSSLELGDSALYFCASSVGPGGQETQYFGPGTRLLVL.

This sequence joins TRBV5-1 and TRBJ1-3; 7 bases agree with TRBD1. Germline CDR1 reads SGHRS; CDR2 reads YFSETQ. V gave up 2 bases and J gave up 3 bases; unmatched junction bases: 5. The CDR3 sequence is 15 residues long. The DNA for the CDR3 is TGCGCCAGCAGCTTCGAGGGGGCAGGTGGAAACACCATATATTTT. This encodes CASSFEGAGGNTIYF.

The chain uses TRBV19 and TRBJ1-5, with D possibly matching TRBD1 (6 bases). The CDR3 is 15 residues long. CDR1 LNHDA and CDR2 SQIVND come from the germline V gene (reference sequence). V was shortened by 3 bases and J by 1 base, with 10 bases between the two germline ends. The CDR3 sequence: CASSMEGGSNQPQHF. CDR3 in DNA: TGTGCCAGTAGTATGGAGGGGGGGAGCAATCAGCCCCAGCATTTT.

V is TRBV18 and J is TRBJ1-3, with 7 bases matching TRBD1. J lost 0 bases, V lost 6 bases, and 11 bases had no gene match. Germline V gives CDR1 KGHSH, CDR2 LQKENI. This CDR3 region has 17 residues. CDR3 amino acids: CASSPTRGPSSGNTIYF. The DNA of the CDR3 is TGTGCCAGCTCGCCGACGAGGGGGCCTAGCTCTGGAAACACCATATATTTT.

The V gene is TRBV6-5, the J gene TRBJ1-2; TRBD1 is a possible D gene (5 bases). Germline lookup yields CDR1 MNHEY and CDR2 SVGAGI. The V end was cut by 6 bases, the J end by 6 bases, with 17 bases between. The CDR3 totals 14 residues. As DNA, the CDR3 is TGTGCCAGCAGCCAACGTGGGGAGGGGCATGGCTACACCTTC. Translated, it gives CASSQRGEGHGYTF.

The chain employs TRBV7-9 and TRBJ2-2, with no clear D. The CDR3 loop spans 17 amino acids. V was trimmed by 0 bases and J by 4 bases, leaving 15 bases between them. Germline V CDR1 and CDR2: SEHNR, FQNEAQ (reference sequence). The CDR3 DNA follows: TGTGCCAGCAGCTTAGCTTCTGCCACTATGGGCACCGGGGAGCTGTTTTTT. Translating it yields CASSLASATMGTGELFF.

The chain uses TRBV6-5 and TRBJ1-2; no clear D gene. This CDR3 spans 14 amino acids. Germline V gene data show CDR1 as MNHEY and CDR2 as SVGAGI. With 3 bases removed from V and 4 bases from J, the gap between germline ends came to 12 bases. Written as DNA, the CDR3 is TGTGCCAGCAGTTATGATGCCGGTGGCTATGGCTACACCTTC. Translation: CASSYDAGGYGYTF.

The rearrangement uses TRBV21-1 and TRBJ2-1; TRBD1, as called in the table, went unchecked against the DNA. TRBV21-1 is assigned pseudogene status. The CDR3 loop spans 17 amino acids. CDR3 sequence reads: CASSNLGQTISYNEQFF. In DNA, the CDR3 is TGTGCCAGCAGCAACCTTGGACAGACTATCTCCTACAATGAGCAGTTCTTC.

The chain couples TRBV7-2 to TRBJ1-6, with unresolved D. The CDR3 is 12 amino acids. V lost 2 bases and J lost 10, with 6 bases in between. Germline V lookup: CDR1 SGHTA, CDR2 FQGNSA. CDR3 bases: TGTGCCAGCAGCTTACCTAACTCACCCCTCCACTTT. This encodes CASSLPNSPLHF.

CDR3 in DNA: TGTGCCACTTTTGAGGGTAGGGGATCCGGGGAGCTGTTTTTT. It codes for CATFEGRGSGELFF. The chain has TRBV19 and TRBJ2-2; the D gene could be TRBD1 or TRBD2 (5 bases each). V was cut by 10 bases and J by 6 bases, with 18 bases left in between. From germline, CDR1 is LNHDA and CDR2 SQIVND (reference sequence). The CDR3 loop spans 14 amino acids.

Only one count was recorded for this clone. This chain connects TRBV19 to TRBJ2-5; 10 bases fit TRBD2. CDR1 LNHDA and CDR2 SQIVND come from the germline V gene (reference sequence). This CDR3 is 15 amino acids long. V lost 5 bases and J lost 5; bases outside the gene matches: 8. CDR3 sequence reads: CASSWASGGAETQYF. CDR3 bases: TGTGCCAGTAGTTGGGCTAGCGGGGGAGCCGAGACCCAGTACTTC.